The T cell receptor beta chain under discussion was sequenced for a study of a mutant IDH1 vaccine in newly diagnosed glioma. Study in general: There were eight vaccinations for patients, given in weeks 1, 3, 5, 7, 11, 15, 19 and 23. Vaccination followed radiotherapy alone by 4-6 weeks, or accompanied temozolomide cycles. Sex distribution of treated patients was approximately 60% male and around 38% female; mean age was around 40 years.

General observations from the study: No link was apparently found between pseudoprogression and changes in top peripheral T cell clonotypes.

Time point in this sample: week 5, during vaccination. Doses comprised 300 ug of mutant IDH1 20-mer peptide each, plus topical imiquimod. Libraries were prepared by immunoSEQ multiplex PCR; TCRdb keeps only in-frame clonotypes and omits some of them. This table holds 53,000 or so clones, more than 70% found once. Germline V lookup: CDR1 LGHNA, CDR2 YSLEER. V was cut by 2 bases and J by 2 bases, with 13 bases left in between. The CDR3 is 15 residues long. To note about this clone: Its antigen is unknown.

This sequence originates from a man in his fifties with glioma. This sequence joins TRBV4-3 and TRBJ2-7; D is uncertain. The sample here was PBMCs, taken from a glioma patient whose treatment included an IDH1 peptide vaccine. The CDR3 region is CASSQTYSDTYEQYF. The CDR3 DNA reads as TGCGCCAGCAGCCAAACATACAGCGATACCTACGAGCAGTACTTC.